These 19 T cell receptor beta chains share one sample of origin, sequenced in a study of read filtering for tumor transcriptome and immune sequencing. Molecular barcoded adaptors covering alpha/delta and beta/gamma chains were used on approximately 440 ng RNA. TCRdb re-analysed the reads in MiXCR, keeping a single row per CDR3 protein. The sample gives tens of thousands of distinct CDR3 sequences, around a fifth of which show up once; about an eighth is in the top ten. The sequencing input was a population of CD138-negative cells sorted from bone marrow. The receptors derive from a donor at least 40 years old with multiple myeloma.

This clonotype was seen at least ten times. V and J are TRBV20-1 and TRBJ2-1; the D is unclear. Trimming shortened V by 6 bases and J by 1 base, and 13 bases separated the two germline ends. The germline V gene encodes CDR1 DFQATT and CDR2 SNEGSKA (reference sequence). The length of the CDR3 is 14 residues. The CDR3 bases are TGCAGTGCCCAGAAGCCTTCTTCCTACAATGAGCAGTTCTTC. This gives the protein CSAQKPSSYNEQFF.

This clonotype was detected ten times or more. The chain carries TRBV29-1 and TRBJ1-1; D might be TRBD1 (6 bases). V gave up 6 bases and J gave up 11 bases, with 16 bases separating them. Germline-derived CDR1 and CDR2 are SQVTM and ANQGSEA. The CDR3 spans 11 residues. CDR3 nucleotide sequence: TGCAGCGTCGCGTCGGGACAAGGTGCTTTCTTT. This encodes CSVASGQGAFF.

This clonotype came up a few times. The chain couples TRBV20-1 to TRBJ1-2; 8 bases are a match to TRBD1. Germline loops: CDR1 DFQATT, CDR2 SNEGSKA (reference sequence). V was pared by 6 bases and J by 4 bases, with 7 bases of the junction left unmatched. This CDR3 region has 13 residues. For the CDR3, the DNA is TGCAGTGCGTCCGGGACAGGAACCTATGGCTACACCTTC. Its translation is CSASGTGTYGYTF.

This clonotype was detected ten times or more. V usage is TRBV15 and J usage is TRBJ1-1; D gene ambiguous. Per germline, CDR1 LNHNV and CDR2 YYDKDF (reference sequence). The ends were cut back, 1 base at V and 6 bases at J, with 12 bases in the middle. This CDR3 is built from 14 residues. The CDR3 DNA is TGTGCCACCAGCAGAGCCCATGGATGGTCTGAAGCTTTCTTT. Translation: CATSRAHGWSEAFF.

This clonotype was seen repeatedly, ten times or more. The chain links TRBV6-1 to TRBJ2-2; 12 bases align to TRBD2. Trimming at V came to 5 bases and at J to 6 bases, leaving 16 bases not matched to a gene. The CDR3 sequence is 19 residues long. CDR1 is MNHNS, CDR2 SASEGT, per germline. CDR3 amino acids: CASSYRTSSGGAAAGELFF. CDR3 DNA sequence: TGTGCCAGCAGTTACAGGACGTCTAGCGGGGGGGCAGCGGCCGGGGAGCTGTTTTTT.

This clonotype was counted ten times or more. This chain joins TRBV5-1 and TRBJ2-7; D not resolved. V was shortened by 3 bases and J by 5 bases, with 12 bases between the two germline ends. Germline-derived CDR1 and CDR2 are SGHRS and YFSETQ. This CDR3 spans 13 amino acids. CDR3 in amino acids: CASSSQGIHEQYF. The CDR3 bases are TGCGCCAGCAGCTCTCAAGGGATCCACGAGCAGTACTTC. Full variable domain (rest looked up from reference TRBV5-1 and TRBJ2-7): KAGVTQTPRYLIKTRGQQVTLSCSPISGHRSVSWYQQTPGQGLQFLFEYFSETQRNKGNFPGRFSGRQFSNSRSEMNVSTLELGDSALYLCASSSQGIHEQYFGPGTRLTVT.

This clonotype was counted many times. J is TRBJ1-1 and V is TRBV6-5; no clear D. The CDR3 covers 13 residues. Trimming took 8 bases from V and 11 from J, leaving 21 bases between them. Germline CDR1 is MNHEY and CDR2 is SVGAGI. The CDR3 DNA follows: TGTGCCAGCCTTCCCCCGGGCGGGAGGGTGGCTTTCTTT. This gives the protein CASLPPGGRVAFF.

The chain joins TRBV19 to TRBJ1-1; D remains ambiguous. Germline values: CDR1 LNHDA, CDR2 SQIVND (reference sequence). CDR3 length equals 12 residues. Trimming took 8 bases from V and 0 from J, leaving 7 bases between them. DNA of the CDR3: TGTGCCAGTGTAGTATTGAACACTGAAGCTTTCTTT. Its protein is CASVVLNTEAFF.

This clonotype showed up just a few times. The rearrangement joins TRBV7-8 to TRBJ2-3; the D is unclear. The germline gives CDR1 SGHVS, CDR2 FQNEAQ. The CDR3 length is 13 residues. Deletions cut 4 bases from V and 5 bases from J, with 10 bases between. Here the CDR3 DNA reads TGTGCCAGCAGCTATAATCGGGTAGATACGCAGTATTTT. Its protein product is CASSYNRVDTQYF.

Only a few counts were recorded for this clonotype. V and J are TRBV5-1 and TRBJ1-2; D is unclear. Trimming cost V 0 bases and J 3 bases, with 12 bases left between them. CDR3 length: 15 amino acids. CDR1 is SGHRS and CDR2 is YFSETQ in the germline V gene. The CDR3 sequence is CASSLEPQFYYGYTF. As DNA, the CDR3 is TGCGCCAGCAGCTTGGAACCCCAGTTTTACTATGGCTACACCTTC.

Turning to this clonotype: This may arise from a read error, as a much more abundant clone is one base away. The chain couples TRBV2 to TRBJ1-1; D is perhaps TRBD1 (5 bases). The CDR3 runs to 13 residues. Looked up from germline, CDR1 is SNHLY and CDR2 is FYNNEI. CDR3 protein: CASSEETGTEALF. For the CDR3, the DNA is TGTGCCAGCAGTGAAGAAACAGGCACTGAAGCTCTCTTT.

This clonotype was recorded many times. V gene TRBV7-2 combines with J gene TRBJ1-1; the D is unclear. The germline V gene has CDR1 SGHTA and CDR2 FQGNSA. The CDR3 totals 14 residues. V lost 5 bases to trimming and J lost 0 bases, with 10 bases between them. The CDR3 DNA is TGTGCCAGCAGCGTCACATTAATGAACACTGAAGCTTTCTTT. This translates into CASSVTLMNTEAFF.

Note on this clonotype: A much larger clonotype is one base distant, so this may be a read error. This chain links TRBV6-6 with TRBJ2-3; TRBD1 might be the D (6 bases). CDR1 is MNHNY, CDR2 SVGAGI, per germline (reference sequence). The CDR3 consists of 12 residues. The CDR3, as DNA: TGTGCCAGCAGTTACTCGTCCCAGGGGCAGTGTTTT. This sequence encodes CASSYSSQGQCF.

This clonotype was found many times. V is TRBV7-2 and J is TRBJ1-1; D is perhaps TRBD1 (5 bases). CDR3 length equals 13 residues. Trimming cost V 2 bases and J 3 bases, with 7 bases left between them. Germline loops: CDR1 SGHTA, CDR2 FQGNSA. CDR3 sequence (DNA): TGTGCCAGCAGCTTACAAGGGGACACTGAAGCTTTCTTT. It is translated as CASSLQGDTEAFF.

This clonotype was counted at least ten times. V gene TRBV19 combines with J gene TRBJ2-1; the match to TRBD1 covers 7 bases. The CDR3 spans 15 residues. Losses at the gene ends were 6 bases for V and 3 bases for J; bases not matched to a gene: 8. From germline, CDR1 is LNHDA and CDR2 SQIVND (reference sequence). In DNA form, the CDR3 reads TGTGCCAGTAGCCAAGGGGGCCGGATCTACAATGAGCAGTTCTTC. Its translation: CASSQGGRIYNEQFF. The whole variable domain, remainder taken from reference TRBV19 and TRBJ2-1, is DGGITQSPKYLFRKEGQNVTLSCEQNLNHDAMYWYRQDPGQGLRLIYYSQIVNDFQKGDIAEGYSVSREKKESFPLTVTSAQKNPTAFYLCASSQGGRIYNEQFFGPGTRLTVL.

The chain recombines TRBV3-1 with TRBJ2-5; D is possibly TRBD1 (6 bases). V lost 4 bases to trimming and J lost 7 bases, with 16 bases between them. Germline CDR1 reads LGHDT; CDR2 reads YNNKEL (reference sequence). This CDR3 is 14 amino acids long. CDR3 residues: CASSRYRDTWTQYF. CDR3 DNA sequence: TGTGCCAGCAGCCGCTACAGGGATACGTGGACCCAGTACTTC.

The rearrangement links TRBV6-7 to TRBJ2-5; D is undetermined. TRBV6-7 is recorded as an ORF, its role being uncertain. This CDR3 contains 17 residues. Trimming left V 0 bases short and J 0 bases short, with 14 bases between. CDR3 nucleotide sequence: TGTGCCAGCAGTTACTCGAAGTCCCACCTACACCAAGAGACCCAGTACTTC. Translated, it gives CASSYSKSHLHQETQYF.

Worth noting for this clonotype: This may arise from a read error, as a much more abundant clone is one base away. The V gene is TRBV11-3, the J gene TRBJ2-3; D is possibly TRBD1 (5 bases). The CDR3 is made up of 13 amino acids. The germline V gene has CDR1 SGHNT and CDR2 YENEEA. CDR3 amino acids: CAPLKVYTGTQYF. The CDR3 region has the DNA TGTGCCCCCCTCAAGGTATACACAGGTACGCAGTATTTT.

There are a few counts of this clonotype. The V gene is TRBV2, the J gene TRBJ2-5; 7 bases map to TRBD1. V lost 7 bases and J lost 4; bases outside the gene matches: 9. The V gene's germline CDR1 is SNHLY and CDR2 FYNNEI. The CDR3 contains 14 residues. CDR3 residues: CASTVTGRGETQYF. CDR3 bases: TGTGCCAGCACCGTGACAGGGAGAGGAGAGACCCAGTACTTC.